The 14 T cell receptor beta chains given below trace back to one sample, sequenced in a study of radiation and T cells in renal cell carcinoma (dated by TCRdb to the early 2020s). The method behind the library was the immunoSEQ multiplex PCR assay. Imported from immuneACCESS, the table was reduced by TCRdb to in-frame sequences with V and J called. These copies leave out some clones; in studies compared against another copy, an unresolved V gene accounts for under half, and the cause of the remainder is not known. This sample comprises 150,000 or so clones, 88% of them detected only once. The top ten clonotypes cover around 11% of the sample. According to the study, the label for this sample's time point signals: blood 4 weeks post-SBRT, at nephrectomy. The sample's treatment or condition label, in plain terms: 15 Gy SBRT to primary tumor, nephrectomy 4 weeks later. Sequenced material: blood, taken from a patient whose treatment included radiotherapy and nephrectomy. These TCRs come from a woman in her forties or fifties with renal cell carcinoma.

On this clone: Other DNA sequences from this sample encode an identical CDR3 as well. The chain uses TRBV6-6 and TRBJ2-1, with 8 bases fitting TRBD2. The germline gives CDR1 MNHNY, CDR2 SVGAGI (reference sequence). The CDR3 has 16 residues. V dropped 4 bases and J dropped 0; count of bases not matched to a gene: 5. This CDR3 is CASSSPSGGSYNEQFF. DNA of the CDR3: TGTGCCAGCAGTTCCCCGAGCGGGGGCTCCTACAATGAGCAGTTCTTC.

CDR3 sequence reads: CASSLDPGREFF. The CDR3 region has the DNA TGCGCCAGCAGCTTGGACCCAGGGAGGGAGTTCTTC. The chain combines TRBV5-1 with TRBJ2-1, with 7 bases fitting TRBD2. Germline V gives CDR1 SGHRS, CDR2 YFSETQ. J lost 14 bases, V lost 0 bases, and 5 bases had no gene match. The CDR3 has 12 amino acids.

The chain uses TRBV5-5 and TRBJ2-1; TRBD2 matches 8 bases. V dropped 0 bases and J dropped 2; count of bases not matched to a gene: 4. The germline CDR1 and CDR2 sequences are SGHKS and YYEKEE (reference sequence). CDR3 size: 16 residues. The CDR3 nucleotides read TGTGCCAGCAGCTTGGGATCAGCGGGGGCCTACAATGAGCAGTTCTTC. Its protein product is CASSLGSAGAYNEQFF.

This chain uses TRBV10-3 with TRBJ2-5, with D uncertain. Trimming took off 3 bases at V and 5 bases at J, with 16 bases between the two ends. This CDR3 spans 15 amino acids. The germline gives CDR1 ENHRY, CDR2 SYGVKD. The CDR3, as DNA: TGTGCCATCAGTGACCGTGAACTCGGAGTGGAGACCCAGTACTTC. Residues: CAISDRELGVETQYF.

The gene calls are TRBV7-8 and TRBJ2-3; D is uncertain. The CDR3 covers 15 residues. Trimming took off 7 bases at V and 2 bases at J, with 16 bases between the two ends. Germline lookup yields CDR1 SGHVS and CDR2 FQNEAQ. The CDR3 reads CASTILGSVTDTQYF. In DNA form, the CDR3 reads TGTGCCAGCACAATCTTAGGGTCCGTCACAGATACGCAGTATTTT.

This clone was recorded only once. The CDR3 coding sequence is TGTGCCAGCAGCGTAGCCGGGCACCCAAGCACAGATACGCAGTATTTT. Encoded protein: CASSVAGHPSTDTQYF. The chain employs TRBV9 and TRBJ2-3; no reliable D call. V lost 0 bases and J 0 bases, leaving 11 bases between the germline ends. The V gene's germline CDR1 is SGDLS and CDR2 YYNGEE. There are 16 residues in the CDR3.

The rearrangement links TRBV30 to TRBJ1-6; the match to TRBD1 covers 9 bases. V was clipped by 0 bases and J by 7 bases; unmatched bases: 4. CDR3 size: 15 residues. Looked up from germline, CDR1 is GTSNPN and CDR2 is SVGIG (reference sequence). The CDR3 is CAWSVRGTGNSPLHF. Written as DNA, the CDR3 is TGTGCCTGGAGTGTACGAGGGACAGGGAATTCACCCCTCCACTTT.

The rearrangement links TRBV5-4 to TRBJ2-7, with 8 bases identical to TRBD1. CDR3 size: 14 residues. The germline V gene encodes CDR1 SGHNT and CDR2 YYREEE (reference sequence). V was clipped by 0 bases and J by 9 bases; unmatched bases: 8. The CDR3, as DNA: TGTGCCAGCAGCTTGGGTACAGGGGGGCAGCCGCAGTACTTC. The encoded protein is CASSLGTGGQPQYF.

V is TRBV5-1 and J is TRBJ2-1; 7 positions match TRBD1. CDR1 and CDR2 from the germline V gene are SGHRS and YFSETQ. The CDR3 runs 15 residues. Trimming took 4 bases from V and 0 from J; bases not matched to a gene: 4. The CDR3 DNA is TGCGCCAGCAGCGTCAACAGGGGCTCCTACAATGAGCAGTTCTTC. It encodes CASSVNRGSYNEQFF.

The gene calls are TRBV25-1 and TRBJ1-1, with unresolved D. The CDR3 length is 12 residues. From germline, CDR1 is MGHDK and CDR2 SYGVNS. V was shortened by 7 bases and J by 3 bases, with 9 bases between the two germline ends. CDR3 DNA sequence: TGTGCCAGCATCAACAGATACACTGAAGCTTTCTTT. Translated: CASINRYTEAFF.

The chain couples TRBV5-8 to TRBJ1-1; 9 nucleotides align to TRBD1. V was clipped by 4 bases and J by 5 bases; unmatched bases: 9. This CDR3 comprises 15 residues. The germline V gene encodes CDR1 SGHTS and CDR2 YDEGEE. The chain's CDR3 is CASSLGTGTGTEAFF. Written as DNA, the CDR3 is TGTGCCAGCAGCCTGGGGACAGGGACCGGAACTGAAGCTTTCTTT.

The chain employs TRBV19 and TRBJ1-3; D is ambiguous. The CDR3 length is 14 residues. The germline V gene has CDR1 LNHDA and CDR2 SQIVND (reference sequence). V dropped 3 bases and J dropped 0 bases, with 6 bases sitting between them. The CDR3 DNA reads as TGTGCCAGTAGTATGGAACACTCTGGAAACACCATATATTTT. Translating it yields CASSMEHSGNTIYF.

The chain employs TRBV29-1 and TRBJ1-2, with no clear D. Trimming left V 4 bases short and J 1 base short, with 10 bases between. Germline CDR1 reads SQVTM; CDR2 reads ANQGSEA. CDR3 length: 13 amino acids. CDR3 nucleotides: TGCAGCGTTGTCCAGACACTTAACTATGGCTACACCTTC. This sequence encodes CSVVQTLNYGYTF.

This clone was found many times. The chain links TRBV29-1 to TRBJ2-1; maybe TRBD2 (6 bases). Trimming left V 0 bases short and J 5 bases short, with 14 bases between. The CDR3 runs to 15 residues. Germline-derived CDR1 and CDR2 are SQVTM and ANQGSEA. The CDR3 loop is CSVEDFRDSNNEQFF. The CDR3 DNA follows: TGCAGCGTTGAAGATTTCCGGGACTCGAACAATGAGCAGTTCTTC.